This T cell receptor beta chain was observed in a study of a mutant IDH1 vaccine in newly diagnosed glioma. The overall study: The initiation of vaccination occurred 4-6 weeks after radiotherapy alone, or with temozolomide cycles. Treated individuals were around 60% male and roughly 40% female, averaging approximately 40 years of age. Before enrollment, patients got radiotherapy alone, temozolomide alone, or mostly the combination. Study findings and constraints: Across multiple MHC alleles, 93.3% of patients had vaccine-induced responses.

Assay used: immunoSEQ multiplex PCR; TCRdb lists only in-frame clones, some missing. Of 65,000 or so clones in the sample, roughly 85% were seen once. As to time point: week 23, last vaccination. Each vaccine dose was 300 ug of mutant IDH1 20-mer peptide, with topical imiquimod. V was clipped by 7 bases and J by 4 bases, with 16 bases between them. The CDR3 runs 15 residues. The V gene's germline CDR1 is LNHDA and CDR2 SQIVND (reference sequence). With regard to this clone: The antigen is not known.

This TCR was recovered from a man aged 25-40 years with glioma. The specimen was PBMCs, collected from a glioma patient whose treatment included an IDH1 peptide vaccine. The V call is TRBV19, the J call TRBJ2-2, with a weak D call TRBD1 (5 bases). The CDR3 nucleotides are TGTGCCAGTACTAAGGGGCGGATAAGCACCGGGGAGCTGTTTTTT. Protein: CASTKGRISTGELFF.